This TCR beta chain comes out of a study of T-cell memory formation after mild COVID-19. This clonotype was picked up many times. The germline V gene has CDR1 SQVTM and CDR2 ANQGSEA. CDR3 length: 13 residues. V lost 4 bases to trimming and J lost 12 bases; unmatched junction nucleotides: 9. One entry per CDR3 protein, called by TCRdb with MiXCR from the 5' RACE reads. The sample has 200,000 to 250,000 distinct CDR3 sequences, approximately 15% seen once. This sequence joins TRBV29-1 and TRBJ2-1; 10 nucleotides agree with TRBD2. This TCR derives from an adult woman who had mild COVID-19 (a few samples of this study predate the infection). Cell type and time point are not known. The sample was PBMCs or a T cell subset sorted from them (not recorded which). Written as DNA, the CDR3 is TGCAGCGTTGTCCCTAGCGGGAGAGGAGGGCAGTTCTTC. It is translated as CSVVPSGRGGQFF.